Here is one T cell receptor (beta chain) with its context. The antigen remains unidentified. As handled by the study authors: Filtering differed for immunoSEQ, which gave only junction sequences without quality scores. TCRdb's copy holds only in-frame clones and misses some; the assay was immunoSEQ multiplex PCR. That table furnishes V, J and clone size, whereas the DNA furnished D and trimming. Counted here are hundreds of thousands of clones, approximately 79% occurring once; the ten biggest clones make up over 1.5%. This sample stems from a study of shared clonotypes between healthy human individuals. General study findings and limits: The diversity represented, both genetic and in exposure history, was limited by few donors.

This CDR3 is 16 amino acids long. Germline V lookup: CDR1 MDHEN, CDR2 SYDVKM. V was clipped by 2 bases and J by 7 bases; unmatched bases: 10. The sequenced sample was memory CD4+ T cells sorted from blood. Subset meaning: CD45RA-negative fraction. This receptor was obtained from a woman aged 25 to 39 in good health. The V gene is TRBV28, the J gene TRBJ1-5, with 8 bases matching TRBD1. The CDR3 region is CASSLRARTGYQPQHF. CDR3 nucleotide sequence: TGTGCCAGCAGTTTAAGAGCTAGGACAGGGTACCAGCCCCAGCATTTT.